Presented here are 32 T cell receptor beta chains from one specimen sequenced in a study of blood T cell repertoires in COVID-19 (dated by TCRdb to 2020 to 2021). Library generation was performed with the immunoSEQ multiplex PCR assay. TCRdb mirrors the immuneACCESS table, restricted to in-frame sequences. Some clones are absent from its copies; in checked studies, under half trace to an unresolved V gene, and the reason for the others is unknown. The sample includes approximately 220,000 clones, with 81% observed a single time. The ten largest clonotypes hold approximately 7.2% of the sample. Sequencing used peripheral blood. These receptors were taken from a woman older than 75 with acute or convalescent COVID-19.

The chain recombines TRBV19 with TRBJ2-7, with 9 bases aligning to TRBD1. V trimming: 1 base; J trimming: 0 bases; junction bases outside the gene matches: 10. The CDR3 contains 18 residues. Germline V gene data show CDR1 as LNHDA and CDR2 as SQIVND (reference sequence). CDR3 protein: CASSIAPGTGTYSYEQYF. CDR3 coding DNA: TGTGCCAGTAGTATAGCCCCCGGGACAGGGACTTACTCCTACGAGCAGTACTTC.

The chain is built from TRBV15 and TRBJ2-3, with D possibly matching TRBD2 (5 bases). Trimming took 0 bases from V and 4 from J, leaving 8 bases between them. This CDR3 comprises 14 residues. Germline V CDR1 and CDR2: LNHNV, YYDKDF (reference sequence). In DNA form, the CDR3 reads TGTGCCACCAGCAGAGATAAAGCGGCAGATACGCAGTATTTT. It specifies CATSRDKAADTQYF.

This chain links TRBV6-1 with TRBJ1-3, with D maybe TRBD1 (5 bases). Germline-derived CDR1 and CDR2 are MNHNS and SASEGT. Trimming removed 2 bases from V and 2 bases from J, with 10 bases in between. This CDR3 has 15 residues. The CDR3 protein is CASSEQGVTGNTIYF. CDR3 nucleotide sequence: TGTGCCAGCAGTGAACAAGGGGTCACTGGAAACACCATATATTTT.

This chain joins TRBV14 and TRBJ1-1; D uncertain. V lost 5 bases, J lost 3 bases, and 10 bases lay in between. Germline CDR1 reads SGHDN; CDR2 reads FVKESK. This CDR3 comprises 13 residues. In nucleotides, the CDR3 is TGTGCCAGCAGCGGGAGTTCGGACACTGAAGCTTTCTTT. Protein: CASSGSSDTEAFF.

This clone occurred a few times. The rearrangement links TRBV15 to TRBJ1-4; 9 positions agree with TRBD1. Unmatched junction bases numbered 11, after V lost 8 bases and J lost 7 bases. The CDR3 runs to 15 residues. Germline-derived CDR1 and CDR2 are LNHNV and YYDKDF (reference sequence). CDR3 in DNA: TGTGCCACCGGGGGTACCGGGACAGGGATTGAAAAACTGTTTTTT. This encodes CATGGTGTGIEKLFF.

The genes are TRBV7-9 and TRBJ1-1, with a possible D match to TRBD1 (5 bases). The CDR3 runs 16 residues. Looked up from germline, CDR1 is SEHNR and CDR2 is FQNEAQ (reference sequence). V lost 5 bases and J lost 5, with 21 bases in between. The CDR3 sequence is CASSRYERNAGTEAFF. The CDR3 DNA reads TGTGCCAGCAGCCGTTATGAGAGAAATGCAGGGACTGAAGCTTTCTTT.

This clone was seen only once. For the CDR3, the DNA is TGTGCCAGCAGCCAAGTGACAAGCTACGAGCAGTACTTC. Its protein product is CASSQVTSYEQYF. The chain uses TRBV3-1 (or the pseudogene TRBV3-2) and TRBJ2-7; D is undetermined. The V end was cut by 1 base, the J end by 3 bases, with 7 bases between. The CDR3 length is 13 residues. Germline V gives CDR1 LGHDT, CDR2 YNNKEL (reference sequence).

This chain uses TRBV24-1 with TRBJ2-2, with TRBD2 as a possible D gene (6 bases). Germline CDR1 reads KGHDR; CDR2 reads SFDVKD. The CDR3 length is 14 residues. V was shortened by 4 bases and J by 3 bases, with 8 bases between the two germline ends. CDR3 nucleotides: TGTGCCACCAGTGAGGAGGGATACACCGGGGAGCTGTTTTTT. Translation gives CATSEEGYTGELFF.

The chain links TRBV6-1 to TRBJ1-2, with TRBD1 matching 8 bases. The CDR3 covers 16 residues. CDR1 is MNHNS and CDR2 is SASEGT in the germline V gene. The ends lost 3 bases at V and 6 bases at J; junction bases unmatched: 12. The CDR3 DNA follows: TGTGCCAGCAGTGATTCGGACAGGGTGACTGCAAATGGCTACACCTTC. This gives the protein CASSDSDRVTANGYTF.

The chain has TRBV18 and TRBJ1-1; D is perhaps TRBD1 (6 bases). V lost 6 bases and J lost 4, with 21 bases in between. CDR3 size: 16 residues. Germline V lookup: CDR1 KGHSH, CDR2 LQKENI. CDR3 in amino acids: CASSPTSDTGSTEAFF. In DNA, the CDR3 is TGTGCCAGCTCCCCCACCAGTGACACAGGGAGCACTGAAGCTTTCTTT.

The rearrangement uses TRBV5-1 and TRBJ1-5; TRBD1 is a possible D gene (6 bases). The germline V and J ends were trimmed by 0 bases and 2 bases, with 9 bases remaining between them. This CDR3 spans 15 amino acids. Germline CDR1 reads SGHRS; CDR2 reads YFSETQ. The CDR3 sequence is CASSLAGVGNQPQHF. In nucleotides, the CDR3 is TGCGCCAGCAGCTTGGCAGGGGTGGGCAATCAGCCCCAGCATTTT.

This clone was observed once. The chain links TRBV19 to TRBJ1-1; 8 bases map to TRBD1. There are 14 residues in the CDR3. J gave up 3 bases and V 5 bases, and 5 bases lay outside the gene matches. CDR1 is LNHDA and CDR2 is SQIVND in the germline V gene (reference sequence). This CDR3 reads CASSVGQGDTEAFF. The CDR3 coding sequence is TGTGCCAGTAGTGTAGGACAGGGTGACACTGAAGCTTTCTTT.

The CDR3 nucleotides read TGTGCCAGTAGTATCGTGGTCCTCAGCTCTGGGGCCAACGTCCTGACTTTC. It encodes CASSIVVLSSGANVLTF. The chain couples TRBV19 to TRBJ2-6, with no clear D. CDR1 is LNHDA, CDR2 SQIVND, per germline (reference sequence). There are 17 residues in the CDR3. V was trimmed by 3 bases and J by 0 bases, leaving 12 bases between them.

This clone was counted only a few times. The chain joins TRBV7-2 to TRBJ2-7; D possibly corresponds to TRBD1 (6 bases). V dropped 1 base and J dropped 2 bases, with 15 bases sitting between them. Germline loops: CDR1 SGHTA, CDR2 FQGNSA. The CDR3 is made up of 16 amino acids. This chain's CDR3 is CASSLEASRGAYEQYF. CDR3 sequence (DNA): TGTGCCAGCAGCTTAGAAGCCTCCAGGGGCGCCTACGAGCAGTACTTC. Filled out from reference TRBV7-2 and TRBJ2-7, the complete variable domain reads GAGVSQSPSNKVTEKGKDVELRCDPISGHTALYWYRQSLGQGLEFLIYFQGNSAPDKSGLPSDRFSAERTGGSVSTLTIQRTQQEDSAVYLCASSLEASRGAYEQYFGPGTRLTVT.

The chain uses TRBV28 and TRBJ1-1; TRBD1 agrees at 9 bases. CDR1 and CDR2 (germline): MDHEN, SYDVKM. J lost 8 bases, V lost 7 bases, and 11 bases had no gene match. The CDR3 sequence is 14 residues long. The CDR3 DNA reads TGTGCCAGCATCCCACAGGGGGCCTCAGCGGAAGCTTTCTTT. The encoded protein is CASIPQGASAEAFF.

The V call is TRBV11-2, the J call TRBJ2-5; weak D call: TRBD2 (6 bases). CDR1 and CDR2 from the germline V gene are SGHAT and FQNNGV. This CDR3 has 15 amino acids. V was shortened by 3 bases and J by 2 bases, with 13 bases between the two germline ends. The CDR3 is CASSLGRERQETQYF. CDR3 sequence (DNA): TGTGCCAGCAGCTTGGGACGGGAGCGGCAAGAGACCCAGTACTTC.

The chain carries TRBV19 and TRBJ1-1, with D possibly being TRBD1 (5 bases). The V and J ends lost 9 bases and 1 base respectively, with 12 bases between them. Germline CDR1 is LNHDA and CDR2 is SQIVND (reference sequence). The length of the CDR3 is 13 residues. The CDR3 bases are TGTGCCAGCCGAGACAGTCAGAACACTGAAGCTTTCTTT. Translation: CASRDSQNTEAFF. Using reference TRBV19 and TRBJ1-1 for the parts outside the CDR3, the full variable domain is DGGITQSPKYLFRKEGQNVTLSCEQNLNHDAMYWYRQDPGQGLRLIYYSQIVNDFQKGDIAEGYSVSREKKESFPLTVTSAQKNPTAFYLCASRDSQNTEAFFGQGTRLTVV.

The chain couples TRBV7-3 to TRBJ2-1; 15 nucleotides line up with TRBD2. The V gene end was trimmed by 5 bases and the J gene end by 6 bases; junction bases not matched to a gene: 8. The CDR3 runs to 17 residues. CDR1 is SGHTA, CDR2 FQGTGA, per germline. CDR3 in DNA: TGTGCCAGCAGCGCCGGACTAGCGGGAGGGCCTCGCAATGAGCAGTTCTTC. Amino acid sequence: CASSAGLAGGPRNEQFF.

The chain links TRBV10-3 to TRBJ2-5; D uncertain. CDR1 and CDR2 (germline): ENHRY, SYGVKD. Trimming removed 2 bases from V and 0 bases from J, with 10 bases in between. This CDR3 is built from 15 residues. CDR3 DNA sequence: TGTGCCATCAGTGAGCAGGCCTTCTACCAAGAGACCCAGTACTTC. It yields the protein CAISEQAFYQETQYF.

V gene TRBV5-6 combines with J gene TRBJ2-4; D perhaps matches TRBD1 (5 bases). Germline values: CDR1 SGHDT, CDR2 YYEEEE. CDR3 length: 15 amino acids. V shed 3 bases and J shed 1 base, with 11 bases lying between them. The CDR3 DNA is TGTGCCAGCAGCTCCAGGGTTCGGGCCAAAAACATTCAGTACTTC. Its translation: CASSSRVRAKNIQYF.

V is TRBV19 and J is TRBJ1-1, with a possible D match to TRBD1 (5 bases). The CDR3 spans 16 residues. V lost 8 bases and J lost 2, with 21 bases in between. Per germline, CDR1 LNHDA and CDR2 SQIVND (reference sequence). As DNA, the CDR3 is TGTGCCAGTCAGGCCCCGGTCGGGGGGTTTAACACTGAAGCTTTCTTT. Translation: CASQAPVGGFNTEAFF.

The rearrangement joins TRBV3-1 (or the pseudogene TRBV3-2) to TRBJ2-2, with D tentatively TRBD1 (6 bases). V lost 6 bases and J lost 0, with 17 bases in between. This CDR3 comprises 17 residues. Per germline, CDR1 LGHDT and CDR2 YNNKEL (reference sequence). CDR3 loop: CASRRGTGRANTGELFF. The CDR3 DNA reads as TGTGCCAGCAGACGGGGCACAGGGCGGGCGAACACCGGGGAGCTGTTTTTT.

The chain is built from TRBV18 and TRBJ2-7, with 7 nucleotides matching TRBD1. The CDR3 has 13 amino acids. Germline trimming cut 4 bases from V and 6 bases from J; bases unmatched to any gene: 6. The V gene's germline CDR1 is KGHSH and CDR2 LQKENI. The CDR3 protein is CASSLDRAGEQYF. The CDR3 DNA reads TGTGCCAGCTCACTCGACAGGGCGGGCGAGCAGTACTTC.

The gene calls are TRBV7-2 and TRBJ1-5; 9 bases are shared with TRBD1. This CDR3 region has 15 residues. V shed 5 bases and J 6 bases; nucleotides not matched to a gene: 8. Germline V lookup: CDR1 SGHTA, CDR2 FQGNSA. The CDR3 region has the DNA TGTGCCAGCAGCGCAGACTGGACAGGGGTTCAGCCCCAGCATTTT. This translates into CASSADWTGVQPQHF.

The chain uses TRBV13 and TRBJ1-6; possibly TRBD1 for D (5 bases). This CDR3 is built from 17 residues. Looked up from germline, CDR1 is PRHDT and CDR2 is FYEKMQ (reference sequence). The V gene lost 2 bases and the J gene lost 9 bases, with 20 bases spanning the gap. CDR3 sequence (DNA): TGTGCCAGCAGCTTATACGCAGGAGTGGCAGGGCGTTCACCCCTCCACTTT. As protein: CASSLYAGVAGRSPLHF.

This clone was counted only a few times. CDR3 amino acids: CASSERGAGNTIYF. CDR3 in DNA: TGCGCCAGCAGTGAGCGGGGGGCTGGAAACACCATATATTTT. The chain couples TRBV10-1 to TRBJ1-3; tentatively, D is TRBD1 (5 bases). CDR1 and CDR2 (germline): WNHNN, SYGVQD (reference sequence). The ends were cut back, 2 bases at V and 2 bases at J, with 7 bases in the middle. The CDR3 runs to 14 residues.

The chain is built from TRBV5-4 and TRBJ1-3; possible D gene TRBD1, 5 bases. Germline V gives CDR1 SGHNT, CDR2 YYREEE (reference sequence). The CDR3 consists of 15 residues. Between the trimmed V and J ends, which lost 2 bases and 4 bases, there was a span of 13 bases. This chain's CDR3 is CASSLSGVGGNTIYF. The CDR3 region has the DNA TGTGCCAGCAGCTTATCGGGGGTTGGAGGAAACACCATATATTTT.

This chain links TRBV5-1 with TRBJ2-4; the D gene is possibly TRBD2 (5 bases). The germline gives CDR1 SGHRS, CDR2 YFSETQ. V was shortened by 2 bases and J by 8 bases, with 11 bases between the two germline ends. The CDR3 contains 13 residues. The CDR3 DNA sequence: TGCGCCAGCAGCTTAGGGAGTCAGGACATTCAGTACTTC. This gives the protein CASSLGSQDIQYF.

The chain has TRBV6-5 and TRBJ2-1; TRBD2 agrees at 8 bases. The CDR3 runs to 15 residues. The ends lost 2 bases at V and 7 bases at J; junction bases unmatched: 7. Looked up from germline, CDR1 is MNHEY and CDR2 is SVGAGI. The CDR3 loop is CASSYPSGSRNEQFF. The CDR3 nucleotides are TGTGCCAGCAGTTACCCGAGCGGGAGTAGGAATGAGCAGTTCTTC.

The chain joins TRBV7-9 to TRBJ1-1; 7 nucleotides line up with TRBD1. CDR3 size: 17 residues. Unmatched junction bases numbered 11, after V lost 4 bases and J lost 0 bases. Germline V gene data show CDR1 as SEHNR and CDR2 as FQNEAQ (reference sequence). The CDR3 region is CASSSPTGGQLNTEAFF. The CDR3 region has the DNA TGTGCCAGCAGCTCCCCAACCGGGGGACAGCTGAACACTGAAGCTTTCTTT.

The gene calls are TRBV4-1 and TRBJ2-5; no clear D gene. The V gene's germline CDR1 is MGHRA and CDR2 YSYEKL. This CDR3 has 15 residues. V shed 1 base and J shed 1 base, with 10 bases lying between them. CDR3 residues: CASSQGLGIQETQYF. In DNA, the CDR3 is TGCGCCAGCAGCCAAGGTCTCGGTATCCAAGAGACCCAGTACTTC.

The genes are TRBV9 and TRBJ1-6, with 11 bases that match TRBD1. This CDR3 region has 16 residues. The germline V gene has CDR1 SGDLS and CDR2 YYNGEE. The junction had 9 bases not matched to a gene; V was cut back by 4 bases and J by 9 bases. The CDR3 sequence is CASSPRGQGEGSPLHF. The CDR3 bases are TGTGCCAGCAGCCCCCGGGGACAGGGGGAAGGTTCACCCCTCCACTTT.